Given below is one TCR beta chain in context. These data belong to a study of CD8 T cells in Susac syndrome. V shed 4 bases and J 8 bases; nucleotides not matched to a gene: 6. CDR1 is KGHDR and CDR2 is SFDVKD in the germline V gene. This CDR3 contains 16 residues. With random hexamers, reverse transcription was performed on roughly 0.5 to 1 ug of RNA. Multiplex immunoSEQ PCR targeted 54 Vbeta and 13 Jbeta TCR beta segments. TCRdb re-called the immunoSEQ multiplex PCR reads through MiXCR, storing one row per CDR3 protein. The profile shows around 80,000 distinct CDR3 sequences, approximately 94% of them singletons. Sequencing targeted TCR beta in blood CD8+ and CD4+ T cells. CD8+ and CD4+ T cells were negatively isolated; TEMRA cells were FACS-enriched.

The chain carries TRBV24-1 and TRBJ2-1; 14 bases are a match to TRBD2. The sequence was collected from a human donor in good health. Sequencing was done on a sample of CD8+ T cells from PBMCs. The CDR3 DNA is TGTGCCACCAGTGAGGGGACTAGCGGGGGCCATTATGAGCAGTTCTTC. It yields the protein CATSEGTSGGHYEQFF.